One and the same sample provided the 24 T cell receptor beta chains below, sequenced in a study of T cells in Graves' hyperthyroidism and ophthalmopathy. Amplified regions were TCR beta CDR3 sequences from RNA transcripts. Carried out on the TCR CDR3, a first-round RT-PCR used the HTBI primer set. TCRdb re-analysed the multiplex PCR reads in MiXCR, keeping a single row per CDR3 protein. The sample lists hundreds of thousands of distinct CDR3 sequences; 13% to 15% were seen once. The sequenced material came from blood. The source is a woman aged 40 to 50 with Graves' hyperthyroidism.

The sample holds many counts of this clonotype. The V call is TRBV9, the J call TRBJ2-1; no firm D call. Germline CDR1 SGDLS, CDR2 YYNGEE. V lost 5 bases to trimming and J lost 3 bases, with 15 bases between them. The CDR3 is 15 amino acids. Written as DNA, the CDR3 is TGTGCCAGCAGTGTTGCCGACTTAAACTACAATGAGCAGTTCTTC. Amino acid sequence: CASSVADLNYNEQFF.

This clonotype was counted at least ten times. The genes are TRBV5-8 and TRBJ2-3; D remains unclear. CDR1 is SGHTS and CDR2 is YDEGEE in the germline V gene. Trimming shortened V by 2 bases and J by 4 bases, and 11 bases separated the two germline ends. The CDR3 is 14 amino acids. In DNA form, the CDR3 reads TGTGCCAGCAGCTTACTCTCTGAACCAGATACGCAGTATTTT. Its protein product is CASSLLSEPDTQYF.

This sequence joins TRBV20-1 and TRBJ2-6; 9 bases are shared with TRBD1. The junction had 6 bases not matched to a gene; V was cut back by 5 bases and J by 4 bases. CDR3 size: 15 residues. The germline V gene has CDR1 DFQATT and CDR2 SNEGSKA (reference sequence). CDR3 nucleotide sequence: TGCAGTGCTTCCCAACAGGGGGCAGGGGCCAACGTCCTGACTTTC. This gives the protein CSASQQGAGANVLTF.

This clonotype was picked up many times. The V gene is TRBV5-1, the J gene TRBJ2-1; the D is unclear. Germline V gene sequence: CDR1 SGHRS, CDR2 YFSETQ. The CDR3 totals 16 residues. Trimming pared 2 bases from V and 0 bases from J, leaving 12 bases between. CDR3 in amino acids: CASSFYAESSYNEQFF. The CDR3 DNA sequence: TGCGCCAGCAGCTTCTATGCGGAGAGCTCCTACAATGAGCAGTTCTTC. Variable domain in full (rest from reference TRBV5-1 and TRBJ2-1): KAGVTQTPRYLIKTRGQQVTLSCSPISGHRSVSWYQQTPGQGLQFLFEYFSETQRNKGNFPGRFSGRQFSNSRSEMNVSTLELGDSALYLCASSFYAESSYNEQFFGPGTRLTVL.

The chain recombines TRBV15 with TRBJ2-6; D possibly corresponds to TRBD2 (6 bases). Germline values: CDR1 LNHNV, CDR2 YYDKDF (reference sequence). Trimming cost V 2 bases and J 0 bases, with 14 bases left between them. The CDR3 loop spans 18 amino acids. The CDR3 is CATSRPGLVFSGANVLTF. For the CDR3, the DNA is TGTGCCACCAGCAGACCGGGACTCGTGTTCTCTGGGGCCAACGTCCTGACTTTC.

This clonotype has ten or more counts. The chain employs TRBV28 and TRBJ1-2; possible D gene TRBD1, 6 bases. Germline V gives CDR1 MDHEN, CDR2 SYDVKM. This CDR3 has 14 amino acids. The V end was cut by 3 bases, the J end by 5 bases, with 13 bases between. CDR3: CASSFGSGAYGYTF. The CDR3 DNA reads as TGTGCCAGCAGTTTTGGTTCGGGGGCATATGGCTACACCTTC.

The chain joins TRBV15 to TRBJ2-7; the match to TRBD2 covers 10 bases. Trimming took 4 bases from V and 2 from J; bases not matched to a gene: 5. The CDR3 consists of 15 residues. The germline CDR1 and CDR2 sequences are LNHNV and YYDKDF (reference sequence). CDR3 nucleotide sequence: TGTGCCACCAGCAACGGACTAGCGGTTACCTACGAGCAGTACTTC. Residues: CATSNGLAVTYEQYF.

This clonotype has ten or more counts. The J gene is TRBJ2-1, the V gene TRBV12-3 or TRBV12-4; 8 positions match TRBD2. The J segment lost 5 bases and the V segment lost 3 bases, leaving 18 bases of the junction unmatched. This CDR3 has 19 amino acids. CDR3 sequence: CASSFRAGVPGGYNNEQFF. Here the CDR3 DNA reads TGTGCCAGCAGTTTTCGGGCGGGGGTGCCGGGAGGGTACAACAATGAGCAGTTCTTC.

This clonotype occurred a few times. The chain joins TRBV10-3 to TRBJ2-4; 9 positions agree with TRBD2. Losses at the gene ends were 10 bases for V and 0 bases for J; bases not matched to a gene: 4. This CDR3 spans 14 amino acids. CDR1 ENHRY and CDR2 SYGVKD come from the germline V gene. The CDR3 DNA is TGTGCCACCAAACTAGCGGGAGCCAAAAACATTCAGTACTTC. Translated: CATKLAGAKNIQYF.

This clonotype occurred many times. The J gene is TRBJ1-1, the V gene TRBV18, with D unresolved. The CDR3 has 15 amino acids. Germline CDR1 reads KGHSH; CDR2 reads LQKENI. V lost 1 base to trimming and J lost 0 bases, with 9 bases between them. The CDR3 loop reads CASSPHKEMNTEAFF. The CDR3, as DNA: TGTGCCAGCTCACCACACAAAGAGATGAACACTGAAGCTTTCTTT.

This clonotype was observed at least ten times. The rearrangement joins TRBV3-1 to TRBJ1-1; D perhaps matches TRBD1 (5 bases). V was clipped by 0 bases and J by 10 bases, with 12 bases between them. The CDR3 consists of 13 residues. In germline, CDR1 is LGHDT, CDR2 YNNKEL (reference sequence). Here the CDR3 reads CASSQEWGSGAFF. CDR3 bases: TGTGCCAGCAGCCAAGAGTGGGGCAGCGGAGCTTTCTTT.

This clonotype was seen ten or more times. This chain joins TRBV5-6 and TRBJ2-3, with 8 bases matching TRBD2. CDR3 length: 19 residues. Unmatched junction bases numbered 19, after V lost 5 bases and J lost 2 bases. Germline CDR1 is SGHDT and CDR2 is YYEEEE. The CDR3 DNA reads TGTGCCAGCAGTTTACGACTAGCGCCCGCCCCGTATAACACAGATACGCAGTATTTT. As protein: CASSLRLAPAPYNTDTQYF.

This clonotype showed up many times. This sequence joins TRBV7-2 and TRBJ1-2, with 7 bases aligning to TRBD1. The V gene end was trimmed by 3 bases and the J gene end by 1 base; junction bases not matched to a gene: 8. Germline loops: CDR1 SGHTA, CDR2 FQGNSA. The CDR3 is 16 amino acids. CDR3 amino acids: CASSLGQPIINYGYTF. The CDR3 DNA reads as TGTGCCAGCAGCTTGGGACAGCCGATTATTAACTATGGCTACACCTTC.

This clonotype has only a few counts. The chain joins TRBV6-5 to TRBJ1-4; possible D gene TRBD1, 6 bases. V lost 7 bases to trimming and J lost 4 bases, with 16 bases between them. CDR1 and CDR2 (germline): MNHEY, SVGAGI. This CDR3 contains 15 residues. The CDR3 sequence: CASTIRDTFNEKLFF. The CDR3 coding sequence is TGTGCCAGCACTATAAGGGACACCTTTAATGAAAAACTGTTTTTT.

Only a few counts were recorded for this clonotype. The J gene is TRBJ2-2, the V gene TRBV12-3 or TRBV12-4; TRBD2 agrees at 7 bases. The length of the CDR3 is 16 residues. Trimming took 3 bases from V and 5 from J; bases not matched to a gene: 9. In nucleotides, the CDR3 is TGTGCCAGCAGTTTTATTGGGCGGGGGAAAACCGGGGAGCTGTTTTTT. Translation: CASSFIGRGKTGELFF.

This clonotype was recorded a few times. The junction and the germline gene differ at one end; a read error may be behind it. This sequence joins TRBV5-6 and TRBJ2-2, with TRBD1 as a possible D gene (7 bases). This CDR3 is built from 16 residues. The germline V gene has CDR1 SGHDT and CDR2 YYEEEE. Here the CDR3 reads CASSSLTGTNTGGLFF. CDR3 coding DNA: TGTGCCAGCAGCTCACTGACAGGGACGAACACCGGGGGGCTGTTTTTT. The whole variable domain, filled in from reference TRBV5-6 and TRBJ2-2, reads DAGVTQSPTHLIKTRGQQVTLRCSPKSGHDTVSWYQQALGQGPQFIFQYYEEEERQRGNFPDRFSGHQFPNYSSELNVNALLLGDSALYLCASSSLTGTNTGGLFFGEGSRLTVL.

This clonotype was recorded at least ten times. DNA of the CDR3: TGCAGTGCTAGGACTAGCGGGAGGGAATTCGCCGGGGAGCTGTTTTTT. This gives the protein CSARTSGREFAGELFF. The V gene is TRBV20-1, the J gene TRBJ2-2; 14 bases are shared with TRBD2. This CDR3 is built from 16 residues. Trimming removed 3 bases from V and 6 bases from J; junction bases left unmatched: 6. Per germline, CDR1 DFQATT and CDR2 SNEGSKA (reference sequence).

This clonotype appeared many times. The gene calls are TRBV20-1 and TRBJ1-1, with D unresolved. Trimming stripped 4 bases from V and 0 bases from J, with 3 bases between. Germline V gene sequence: CDR1 DFQATT, CDR2 SNEGSKA (reference sequence). The CDR3 extends over 11 amino acids. Here the CDR3 DNA reads TGCAGTGCTAAAATGAACACTGAAGCTTTCTTT. Protein sequence: CSAKMNTEAFF.

This clonotype was counted between two and nine times. This chain links TRBV10-1 with TRBJ2-3; a possible D gene is TRBD1 (6 bases). Looked up from germline, CDR1 is WNHNN and CDR2 is SYGVQD (reference sequence). Trimming took 3 bases from V and 1 from J, leaving 11 bases between them. This CDR3 is built from 15 residues. In nucleotides, the CDR3 is TGCGCCAGCAGTGAAGGGGGAAAGGGCACAGATACGCAGTATTTT. It yields the protein CASSEGGKGTDTQYF.

This clonotype was found many times. V usage is TRBV12-3 or TRBV12-4 and J usage is TRBJ2-3; 14 bases fit TRBD2. V was pared by 3 bases and J by 3 bases, with 5 bases of the junction left unmatched. This CDR3 comprises 17 residues. The chain's CDR3 is CASSFRLAGGGTDTQYF. CDR3 sequence (DNA): TGTGCCAGCAGTTTTCGACTAGCGGGAGGGGGGACAGATACGCAGTATTTT.

In this sample, this clonotype turned up many times. The chain has TRBV3-1 and TRBJ2-5, with TRBD2 identical over 9 bases. The CDR3 consists of 16 residues. The junction had 12 bases not matched to a gene; V was cut back by 5 bases and J by 5 bases. Per germline, CDR1 LGHDT and CDR2 YNNKEL (reference sequence). This CDR3 reads CASSVGIAGVGETQYF. Here the CDR3 DNA reads TGTGCCAGCAGCGTCGGAATAGCGGGAGTGGGGGAGACCCAGTACTTC.

This clonotype was detected a few times. This chain uses TRBV27 with TRBJ1-3, with D possibly TRBD1 on 5 matching bases. Germline loops: CDR1 MNHEY, CDR2 SMNVEV (reference sequence). The CDR3 length is 16 residues. The ends were cut back, 5 bases at V and 3 bases at J, with 17 bases in the middle. The CDR3 DNA is TGTGCCAGCAGTGTAAGGGGTCCCCCGGGTGGAAACACCATATATTTT. Amino acids: CASSVRGPPGGNTIYF.

Many counts were recorded for this clonotype. The gene calls are TRBV11-2 and TRBJ2-7; 7 nucleotides align to TRBD1. Germline V gene data show CDR1 as SGHAT and CDR2 as FQNNGV. J was trimmed by 2 bases and V by 5 bases; bases with no gene match: 9. The CDR3 length is 15 residues. The CDR3 DNA follows: TGTGCCAGCAGCCCTCTACAGGGGATGACCTACGAGCAGTACTTC. The encoded protein is CASSPLQGMTYEQYF.

This clonotype has ten or more counts. The chain is built from TRBV28 and TRBJ1-5, with unresolved D. Trimming took 3 bases from V and 0 from J, leaving 3 bases between them. CDR1 is MDHEN and CDR2 is SYDVKM in the germline V gene. The CDR3 is 13 amino acids. The CDR3 reads CASSLGSNQPQHF. CDR3 sequence (DNA): TGTGCCAGCAGTTTGGGTAGCAATCAGCCCCAGCATTTT.